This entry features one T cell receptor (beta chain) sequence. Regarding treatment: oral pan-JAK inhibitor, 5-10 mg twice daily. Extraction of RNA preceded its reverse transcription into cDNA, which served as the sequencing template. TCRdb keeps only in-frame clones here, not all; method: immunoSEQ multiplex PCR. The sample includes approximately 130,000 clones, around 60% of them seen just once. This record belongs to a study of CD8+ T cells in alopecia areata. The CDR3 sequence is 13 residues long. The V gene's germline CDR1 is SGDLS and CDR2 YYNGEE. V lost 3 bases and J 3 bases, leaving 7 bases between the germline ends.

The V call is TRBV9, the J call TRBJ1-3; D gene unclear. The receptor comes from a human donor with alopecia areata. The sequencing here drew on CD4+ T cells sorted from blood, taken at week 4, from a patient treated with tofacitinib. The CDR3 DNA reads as TGTGCCAGCAGCGCGTTAAATGGAAACACCATATATTTT. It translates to CASSALNGNTIYF.